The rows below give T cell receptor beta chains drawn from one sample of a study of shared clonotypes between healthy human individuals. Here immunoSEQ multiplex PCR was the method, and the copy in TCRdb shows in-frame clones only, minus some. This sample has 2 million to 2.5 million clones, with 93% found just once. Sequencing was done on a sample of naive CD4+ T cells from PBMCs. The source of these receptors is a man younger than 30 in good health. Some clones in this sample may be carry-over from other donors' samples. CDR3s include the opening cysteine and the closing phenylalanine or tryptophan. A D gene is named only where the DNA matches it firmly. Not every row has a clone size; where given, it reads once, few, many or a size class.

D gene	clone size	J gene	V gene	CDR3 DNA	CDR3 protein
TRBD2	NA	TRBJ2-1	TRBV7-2	TGTGCCAGCAGCTTACTAGCGGACTCCTACAATGAGCAGTTCTTC	CASSLLADSYNEQFF
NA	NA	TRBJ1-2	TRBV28	TGTGCCAGCAGTATCCCCCTCCAAGGCTACACCTTC	CASSIPLQGYTF
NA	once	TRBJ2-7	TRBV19	TGTGCCAGTAGGGCAGTCTCCGAGCAGTACTTC	CASRAVSEQYF
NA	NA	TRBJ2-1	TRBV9	TGTGCCAGCAGCCCCCGAGCCCGGCGGGGTGATGAGCAGTTCTTC	CASSPRARRGDEQFF
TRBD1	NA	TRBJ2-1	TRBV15	TGTGCCACCAGCAGGAAGACAGGGGCAAGTGAGCAGTTCTTC	CATSRKTGASEQFF
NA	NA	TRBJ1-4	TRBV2	TGTGCCAGCAGCGGACTGCTTGCAACTAATGAAAAACTGTTTTTT	CASSGLLATNEKLFF
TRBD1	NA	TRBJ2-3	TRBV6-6	TGTGCCAGCAGTTGGTCACAGGGGAGCACAGATACGCAGTATTTT	CASSWSQGSTDTQYF
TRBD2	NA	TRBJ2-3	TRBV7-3	TGTGCCAGCAGCTTAGGGGCTAGCGGGACCACAGATACGCAGTATTTT	CASSLGASGTTDTQYF
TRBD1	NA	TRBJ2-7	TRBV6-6	TGTGCCAGCAGTTACGGGACAGGGCGTGAGCAGTACTTC	CASSYGTGREQYF
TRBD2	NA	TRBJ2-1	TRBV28	TGTGCCAGCAGTCCCCGGGCGGGAGGGCCGGGGTACAATGAGCAGTTCTTC	CASSPRAGGPGYNEQFF
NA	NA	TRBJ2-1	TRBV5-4	TGTGCCAGCAGCCGAGTAGGAGACCGGGAGCAGTTCTTC	CASSRVGDREQFF
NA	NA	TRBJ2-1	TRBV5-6	TGTGCCAGCAGCTTGCTTGGGACCCAAGATGGGCTCTACAATGAGCAGTTCTTC	CASSLLGTQDGLYNEQFF
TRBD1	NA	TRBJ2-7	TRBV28	TGTGCCAGCAGTTACGTGACAGGGGTACACGAGCAGTACTTC	CASSYVTGVHEQYF
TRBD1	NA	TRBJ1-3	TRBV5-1	TGCGCCAGCAGCTTGGCCGAGGGGGCGGCAACTGGAAACACCATATATTTT	CASSLAEGAATGNTIYF
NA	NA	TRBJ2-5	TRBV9	TGTGCCAGCAGCGTAGAGCCAGTCAGTCGAGAGACCCAGTACTTC	CASSVEPVSRETQYF
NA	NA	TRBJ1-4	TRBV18	TGTGCCAGCTCCCCGGACAGAGATGAAAAACTGTTTTTT	CASSPDRDEKLFF
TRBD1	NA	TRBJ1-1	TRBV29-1	TGCAGCGTTGAGAACCGGGACAGGGGGTGGGGCGCTGAAGCTTTCTTT	CSVENRDRGWGAEAFF
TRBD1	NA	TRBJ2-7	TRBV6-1	TGTGCCAGCAGTGAGCCCGGGACAGGGTCCCACGAGCAGTACTTC	CASSEPGTGSHEQYF
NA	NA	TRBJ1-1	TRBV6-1	TGTGCCAGCAGTGAAGGGGGGGGTATAAGGAACACTGAAGCTTTCTTT	CASSEGGGIRNTEAFF
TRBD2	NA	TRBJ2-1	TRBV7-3	TGTGCCAGCAGCTTAACAGGGACTAGCGGGTGGTCCTACAATGAGCAGTTCTTC	CASSLTGTSGWSYNEQFF
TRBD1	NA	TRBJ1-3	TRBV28	TGTGCCAGCATCAGCCAGGGGGCTGGAAACACCATATATTTT	CASISQGAGNTIYF
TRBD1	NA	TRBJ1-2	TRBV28	TGTGCCAGCAGTTCGGGGACAGGTGGCTACACCTTC	CASSSGTGGYTF
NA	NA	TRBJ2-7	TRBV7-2	TGTGCCAGCAGCGTAGTAACCAGGGCCTACGAGCAGTACTTC	CASSVVTRAYEQYF
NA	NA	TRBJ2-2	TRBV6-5	TGTGCCAGCAGTTCCCAAACCCCGAACACCGGGGAGCTGTTTTTT	CASSSQTPNTGELFF
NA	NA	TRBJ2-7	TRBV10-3	TGTGCCATCAGTGAGCAGGGTTACGAGCAGTACTTC	CAISEQGYEQYF
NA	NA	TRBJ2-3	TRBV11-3	TGTGCCAGCAGCCCAGGAACGGCTAGAGATACGCAGTATTTT	CASSPGTARDTQYF
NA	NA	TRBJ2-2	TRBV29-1	TGCAGCGTTGAATCTATTGGAACTAGAAGAGAGCTGTTTTTT	CSVESIGTRRELFF
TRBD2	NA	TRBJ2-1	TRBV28	TGTGCCAGCACACTAGCGGGAGAATATGATGAGCAGTTCTTC	CASTLAGEYDEQFF
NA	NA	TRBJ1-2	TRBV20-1	TGCAGTGCTCGATATAACTTGGGCTACACCTTC	CSARYNLGYTF
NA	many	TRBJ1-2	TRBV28	TGTGCCAGCAGTTTGTTGGGGGGGACCTATGGCTACACCTTC	CASSLLGGTYGYTF
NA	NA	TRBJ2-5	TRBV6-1	TGTGCCAGCACCTCGCGTGGGGCTCGAGAGACCCAGTACTTC	CASTSRGARETQYF
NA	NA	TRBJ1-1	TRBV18	TGTGCCAGCTTGGAGACAGTCATGAACACTGAAGCTTTCTTT	CASLETVMNTEAFF
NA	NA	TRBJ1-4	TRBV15	TGTGCCACCAGCACCTACGAAACTACCGCAACTAATGAAAAACTGTTTTTT	CATSTYETTATNEKLFF
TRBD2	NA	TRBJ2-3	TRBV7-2	TGTGCCAGCAGCTTGGGACTAGCGGGGGGAGGCACGCAGTATTTT	CASSLGLAGGGTQYF
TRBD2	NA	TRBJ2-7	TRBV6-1	TGTGCCAGCAGTGAGAGCGGGGTAAGCTCCTACGAGCAGTACTTC	CASSESGVSSYEQYF
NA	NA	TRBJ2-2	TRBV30	TGTGCCTGGAGTCTACTAGCTGGCGGGGAGCTGTTTTTT	CAWSLLAGGELFF
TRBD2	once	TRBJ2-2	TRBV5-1	TGCGCCAGCAGCCCGGGGGCTAGCGGGAGGCAAACGAACACCGGGGAGCTGTTTTTT	CASSPGASGRQTNTGELFF
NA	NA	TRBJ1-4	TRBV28	TGTGCCAGCAGCAGGACCTTGACTAATGAAAAACTGTTTTTT	CASSRTLTNEKLFF
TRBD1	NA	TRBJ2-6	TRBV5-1	TGCGCCAGCCGGACAGGGACTGGGGCCAACGTCCTGACTTTC	CASRTGTGANVLTF
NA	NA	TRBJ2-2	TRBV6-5	TGTGCCAGCAGTTCCCCGAGCAGGGCCCGCACCGGGGAGCTGTTTTTT	CASSSPSRARTGELFF
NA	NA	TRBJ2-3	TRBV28	TGTGCCAGCAGGTTCGGAGGCGGAGATACGCAGTATTTT	CASRFGGGDTQYF
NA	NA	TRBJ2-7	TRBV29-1	TGCAGCGCCTGTGTGGACAGAAGGGAGTACTTC	CSACVDRREYF
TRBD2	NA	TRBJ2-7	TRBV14	TGTGCCAGCAGCCTCCTAAGCGGGAGGGTCGAGCAGTACTTC	CASSLLSGRVEQYF
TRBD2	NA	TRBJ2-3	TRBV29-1	TGCAGCGTTGGGTTGCTAGCGGCGGATACGCAGTATTTT	CSVGLLAADTQYF